This passage covers 11 T cell receptor beta chains from one sample sequenced in a study of shared clonotypes between healthy human individuals. The repertoire was sequenced with immunoSEQ multiplex PCR; TCRdb's copy has only in-frame clones and lacks some. Among 550,000 to 600,000 clones listed, just over 75% were seen once. Sequenced sample: PBMCs. These receptors all stem from a woman aged 40 to 49 in good health. Some clones in this sample may be carry-over from other donors' samples.

This chain uses TRBV27 with TRBJ2-3; D may be TRBD1 or TRBD2 (5 bases each). Per the germline V gene, CDR1 is MNHEY and CDR2 is SMNVEV (reference sequence). The CDR3 has 15 residues. Trimming removed 3 bases at V and 4 bases at J, with 14 bases between. The CDR3 DNA reads as TGTGCCAGCAGTTTTGGGGGACCTTGGTCAGATACGCAGTATTTT. Its translation is CASSFGGPWSDTQYF.

This chain connects TRBV4-3 to TRBJ2-3, with D unresolved. The CDR3 is made up of 14 amino acids. Trimming removed 0 bases from V and 2 bases from J, with 6 bases in between. Germline V gene sequence: CDR1 LGHNA, CDR2 YSLEER. The CDR3 loop reads CASSQDHLTDTQYF. The DNA of the CDR3 is TGCGCCAGCAGCCAAGACCATCTCACAGATACGCAGTATTTT.

Many counts were recorded for this clone. This sequence joins TRBV4-2 and TRBJ1-5; D remains ambiguous. The CDR3 is 13 residues long. CDR1 LGHNA and CDR2 YNFKEQ come from the germline V gene. V dropped 0 bases and J dropped 3 bases, with 3 bases sitting between them. The CDR3 DNA reads as TGTGCCAGCAGCCAAGATGCCAATCAGCCCCAGCATTTT. Encoded protein: CASSQDANQPQHF.

This clone has just one count. A far larger clone is one base from this, pointing to a likely read error. The CDR3 sequence is CASSPGLAEFWGETQYF. CDR3 DNA sequence: TGCGCCAGCAGCCCGGGACTAGCGGAATTCTGGGGAGAGACCCAGTACTTC. The chain joins TRBV5-1 to TRBJ2-5, with 11 bases identical to TRBD2. The ends lost 4 bases at V and 4 bases at J; junction bases unmatched: 12. Germline V lookup: CDR1 SGHRS, CDR2 YFSETQ. The CDR3 has 17 amino acids.

V gene TRBV5-4 combines with J gene TRBJ2-7; TRBD1 matches at 7 bases. Germline loops: CDR1 SGHNT, CDR2 YYREEE (reference sequence). This CDR3 comprises 14 residues. With V trimmed by 5 bases and J by 3 bases, 8 bases remained unmatched. As DNA, the CDR3 is TGTGCCAGCAGTGCTAAGGGGGCGGGCTACGAGCAGTACTTC. The encoded protein is CASSAKGAGYEQYF.

The chain links TRBV2 to TRBJ2-1; 7 bases agree with TRBD2. There are 15 residues in the CDR3. The germline V gene encodes CDR1 SNHLY and CDR2 FYNNEI. Losses at the gene ends were 4 bases for V and 7 bases for J; bases not matched to a gene: 10. CDR3 protein: CASSVVGEGPNEQFF. In DNA form, the CDR3 reads TGTGCCAGCAGTGTCGTGGGGGAGGGCCCGAATGAGCAGTTCTTC.

The V and J genes are TRBV28 and TRBJ2-5; 7 nucleotides line up with TRBD1. The CDR3 is 16 residues long. With 8 bases clipped from V and 2 bases from J, the junction kept 14 bases outside the gene matches. Per the germline V gene, CDR1 is MDHEN and CDR2 is SYDVKM. CDR3 region: CASGDRAPFQQETQYF. The CDR3 DNA reads as TGTGCCAGCGGGGACAGAGCACCATTCCAACAAGAGACCCAGTACTTC. Full variable domain (missing parts from reference TRBV28 and TRBJ2-5): DVKVTQSSRYLVKRTGEKVFLECVQDMDHENMFWYRQDPGLGLRLIYFSYDVKMKEKGDIPEGYSVSREKKERFSLILESASTNQTSMYLCASGDRAPFQQETQYFGPGTRLLVL.

The gene calls are TRBV7-9 and TRBJ2-2, with TRBD2 matching 9 bases. The germline V gene has CDR1 SEHNR and CDR2 FQNEAQ (reference sequence). CDR3 length equals 16 residues. J was trimmed by 5 bases and V by 5 bases; bases with no gene match: 9. The CDR3 loop reads CASSQIAGARTGELFF. CDR3 DNA sequence: TGTGCCAGCAGCCAGATAGCGGGAGCTCGGACCGGGGAGCTGTTTTTT.

V gene TRBV2 combines with J gene TRBJ2-1; D ambiguous. The germline V gene has CDR1 SNHLY and CDR2 FYNNEI. Trimming pared 4 bases from V and 8 bases from J, leaving 15 bases between. The CDR3 sequence is 14 residues long. CDR3 protein: CASSGLRLRDEQFF. The CDR3 coding sequence is TGTGCCAGCAGTGGCCTGCGGTTACGCGATGAGCAGTTCTTC.

The CDR3 DNA reads TGTGCCAGCAGTGATAGCGGGCAGCTGGCCTATAGCAATCAGCCCCAGCATTTT. Translated: CASSDSGQLAYSNQPQHF. The rearrangement uses TRBV6-1 and TRBJ1-5; no definite D call. V lost 3 bases to trimming and J lost 0 bases, with 18 bases between them. Per germline, CDR1 MNHNS and CDR2 SASEGT. The CDR3 length is 18 residues.

The chain links TRBV10-3 to TRBJ2-2, with TRBD2 matching 11 bases. Germline V gene lookup returns CDR1 ENHRY and CDR2 SYGVKD. With 0 bases clipped from V and 1 base from J, the junction kept 1 base outside the gene matches. The CDR3 consists of 17 residues. Here the CDR3 reads CAISESGLAVNTGELFF. The CDR3 coding sequence is TGTGCCATCAGTGAGTCGGGACTAGCGGTGAACACCGGGGAGCTGTTTTTT.